This TCR beta chain is from a study of shared clonotypes between healthy human individuals. The overall study: Plates per donor: three CD4 naive, three CD4 memory, two CD8 naive, one CD8 memory.

The CDR3 spans 14 residues. The germline V and J ends were trimmed by 3 bases and 4 bases, with 12 bases remaining between them. Germline CDR1 and CDR2: SGHVS and FNYEAQ. The material for each subset, its genomic DNA, was split evenly across several immunoSEQ plates. TCRdb's copy holds only in-frame clones and misses some; the assay was immunoSEQ multiplex PCR. The data show 2,100,000 or so clones, under 97% seen once. The sample holds one count of this clone. The sequence came from a young man in good health. The V gene is TRBV7-6, the J gene TRBJ2-5; no reliable D call. Sequenced sample: naive CD4+ T cells sorted from blood. Subset here: CD45RA+ positively selected. The CDR3 reads CASSFGAVAETQYF. The CDR3 DNA sequence: TGTGCCAGCAGCTTCGGTGCGGTCGCAGAGACCCAGTACTTC. The entire variable domain, with the rest obtained from reference TRBV7-6 and TRBJ2-5, is as follows: GAGVSQSPRYKVTKRGQDVALRCDPISGHVSLYWYRQALGQGPEFLTYFNYEAQQDKSGLPNDRFSAERPEGSISTLTIQRTEQRDSAMYRCASSFGAVAETQYFGPGTRLLVL.